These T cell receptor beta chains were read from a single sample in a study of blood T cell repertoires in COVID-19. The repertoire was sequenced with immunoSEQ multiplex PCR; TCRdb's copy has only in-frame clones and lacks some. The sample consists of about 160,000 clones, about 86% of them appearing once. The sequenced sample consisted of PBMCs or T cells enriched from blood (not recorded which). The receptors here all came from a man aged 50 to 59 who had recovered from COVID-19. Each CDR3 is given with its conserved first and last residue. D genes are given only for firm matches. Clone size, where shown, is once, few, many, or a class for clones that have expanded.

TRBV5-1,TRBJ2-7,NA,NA,CASSYQGISYEQYF,TGCGCCAGCAGCTACCAGGGAATCTCCTACGAGCAGTACTTC
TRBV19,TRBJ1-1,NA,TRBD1,CASSTGQGWHEAFF,TGTGCCAGTAGTACGGGACAGGGTTGGCATGAAGCTTTCTTT
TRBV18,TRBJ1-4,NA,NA,CASLSGHLDEKLFF,TGTGCCAGCCTATCGGGACACCTGGATGAAAAACTGTTTTTT
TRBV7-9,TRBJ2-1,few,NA,CASTRSSTPRGTYNEQFF,TGTGCCAGCACCCGGAGTTCGACACCTCGGGGTACCTACAATGAGCAGTTCTTC
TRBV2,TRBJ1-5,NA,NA,CASSEGRGNQPQHF,TGTGCCAGCAGTGAGGGTCGGGGCAATCAGCCCCAGCATTTT
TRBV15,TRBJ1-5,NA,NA,CATSRGSGDQPQHF,TGTGCCACCAGCAGAGGTTCGGGGGATCAGCCCCAGCATTTT
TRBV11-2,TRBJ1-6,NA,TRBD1,CASSSGTGRYSPLHF,TGTGCCAGCAGCTCCGGGACAGGGCGATATTCACCCCTCCACTTT
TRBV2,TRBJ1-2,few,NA,CASSVRGAEGYTF,TGTGCCAGCAGTGTTCGGGGGGCGGAGGGCTACACCTTC
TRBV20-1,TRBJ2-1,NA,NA,CSALDSEQFF,TGCAGTGCTCTTGACAGTGAGCAGTTCTTC
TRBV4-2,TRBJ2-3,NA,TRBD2,CASRSTSGDTDTQYF,TGTGCCAGCAGGTCGACTAGCGGAGACACAGATACGCAGTATTTT
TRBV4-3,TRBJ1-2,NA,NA,CASSQDLGRGYGYTF,TGCGCCAGCAGCCAAGATCTGGGCAGGGGCTATGGCTACACCTTC
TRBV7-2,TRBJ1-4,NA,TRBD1,CASSLGQGPTNEKLFF,TGTGCCAGCAGCTTGGGACAGGGCCCAACTAATGAAAAACTGTTTTTT
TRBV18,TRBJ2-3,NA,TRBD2,CASSPRTSDGTDTQYF,TGTGCCAGCTCACCGAGGACTAGTGACGGAACAGATACGCAGTATTTT
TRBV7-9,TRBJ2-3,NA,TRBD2,CASSQLAGLTDTQYF,TGTGCCAGCAGCCAGCTAGCGGGGTTAACAGATACGCAGTATTTT
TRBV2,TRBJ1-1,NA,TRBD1,CASSLPGQGKVGTEAFF,TGTGCCAGCAGCTTACCGGGACAGGGGAAGGTTGGCACTGAAGCTTTCTTT
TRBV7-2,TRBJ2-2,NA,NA,CASSSQGSGELFF,TGTGCCAGCAGCTCACAGGGATCCGGGGAGCTGTTTTTT
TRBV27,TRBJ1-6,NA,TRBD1,CASSLSPTGGGSPLHF,TGTGCCAGCAGTTTAAGCCCCACAGGGGGAGGTTCACCCCTCCACTTT
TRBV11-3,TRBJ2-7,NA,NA,CASSPFGTQDSYEQYF,TGTGCCAGCAGCCCGTTCGGGACACAGGACTCCTACGAGCAGTACTTC
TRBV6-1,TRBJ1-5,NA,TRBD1,CASSERLGTAILINQPQHF,TGTGCCAGCAGTGAACGCCTCGGGACAGCGATCTTAATCAATCAGCCCCAGCATTTT
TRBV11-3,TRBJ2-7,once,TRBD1,CASSLVSQGASEQYF,TGTGCCAGCAGCTTAGTGAGTCAGGGGGCCAGCGAGCAGTACTTC
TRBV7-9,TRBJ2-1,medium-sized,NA,CASSLASTGSEQFF,TGTGCCAGCAGCTTAGCGAGTACAGGGAGTGAGCAGTTCTTC
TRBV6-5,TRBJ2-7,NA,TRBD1,CASTLRDRPYEQYF,TGTGCCAGCACCCTCCGGGACAGGCCCTACGAGCAGTACTTC
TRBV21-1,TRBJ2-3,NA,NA,CASSNRDRGTDTQYF,TGTGCCAGCAGCAACCGGGACAGGGGGACAGATACGCAGTATTTT
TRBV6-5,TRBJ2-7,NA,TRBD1,CASSLRQGGSYEQYF,TGTGCCAGCAGCCTCAGACAGGGGGGGTCCTACGAGCAGTACTTC
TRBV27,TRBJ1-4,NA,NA,CASSLGGNEKLFF,TGTGCCAGCAGTTTAGGGGGGAATGAAAAACTGTTTTTT
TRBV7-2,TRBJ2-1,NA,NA,CASSLDYYNEQFF,TGTGCCAGCAGCTTAGATTACTACAATGAGCAGTTCTTC
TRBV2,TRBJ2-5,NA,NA,CASSESRGETQYF,TGTGCCAGCAGTGAGAGCAGGGGAGAGACCCAGTACTTC
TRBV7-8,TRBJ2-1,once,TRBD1,CASSATGTGYSNEQFF,TGTGCCAGCAGCGCAACCGGGACAGGGTATTCCAATGAGCAGTTCTTC
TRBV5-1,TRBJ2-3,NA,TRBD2,CASSLEGDSGVSTDTQYF,TGCGCCAGCAGCTTGGAGGGGGATAGCGGGGTGAGCACAGATACGCAGTATTTT
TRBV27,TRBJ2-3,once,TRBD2,CASSLGGGAVDTQYF,TGTGCCAGCAGTTTGGGCGGGGGGGCAGTTGATACGCAGTATTTT
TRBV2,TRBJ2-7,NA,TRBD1,CASCRDRGYEQYF,TGTGCCAGCTGCCGGGACAGGGGCTACGAGCAGTACTTC
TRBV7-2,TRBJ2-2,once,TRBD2,CASSIYGGANHGELFF,TGTGCCAGCAGCATCTACGGGGGGGCCAATCACGGGGAGCTGTTTTTT
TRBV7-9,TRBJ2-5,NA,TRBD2,CASMPPFRLAGAQETQYF,TGTGCCAGCATGCCTCCCTTTCGTTTAGCGGGGGCTCAAGAGACCCAGTACTTC
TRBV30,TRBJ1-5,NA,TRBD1,CAWSTGQLAEPQHF,TGTGCCTGGAGTACGGGACAGCTCGCCGAGCCCCAGCATTTT
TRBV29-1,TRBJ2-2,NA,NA,CSVESGTGELFF,TGCAGCGTTGAATCAGGCACCGGGGAGCTGTTTTTT
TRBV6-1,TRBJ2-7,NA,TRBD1,CASSEGWDRIPYEQYF,TGTGCCAGCAGTGAAGGGTGGGACAGGATACCCTACGAGCAGTACTTC
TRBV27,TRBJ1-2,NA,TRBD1,CASSLTGSSYTF,TGTGCCAGCAGTTTGACAGGGTCAAGCTACACCTTC
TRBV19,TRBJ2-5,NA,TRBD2,CASSMPGLAGGRETQYF,TGTGCCAGTAGTATGCCGGGACTAGCGGGGGGGCGTGAGACCCAGTACTTC
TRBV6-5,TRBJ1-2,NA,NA,CASSYKPAGDGYTF,TGTGCCAGCAGTTACAAACCCGCAGGGGATGGCTACACCTTC
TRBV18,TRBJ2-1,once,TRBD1,CASSHTTGGSGHANEQFF,TGTGCCAGCTCCCACACCACAGGGGGTAGTGGTCACGCGAATGAGCAGTTCTTC